These 18 T cell receptor beta chains were sequenced from one sample in a study of regulatory T cells in long-lasting Graves disease. Time point given: newly diagnosed GD, antithyroid drugs for less than 3 months. Isolated PBMC RNA provided the starting material for the TCR library. Arm-PCR of CDR3 regions and iRepertoire HTBI primers were the basis on which TCR beta libraries were built. Each CDR3 protein is one row after TCRdb ran MiXCR on the multiplex PCR reads. The data contain hundreds of thousands of distinct CDR3 sequences, more than 15% of them singletons. Another study also made use of these data, one on T cells in Graves' hyperthyroidism and ophthalmopathy.

The input for sequencing was peripheral blood mononuclear cells (PBMCs), taken at new diagnosis, from a patient treated with antithyroid drugs. These receptors all stem from a woman aged 40 to 65 with Graves disease.

This clonotype has more than one count but fewer than ten. V gene TRBV10-3 combines with J gene TRBJ2-1; D might be TRBD1 or TRBD2, each matching 5 bases. Trimming removed 10 bases from V and 6 bases from J, with 22 bases in between. Per germline, CDR1 ENHRY and CDR2 SYGVKD. CDR3 length: 15 residues. As DNA, the CDR3 is TGTGCCAGCAGCACCCGGGGCCCGAGCCGCAATGAGCAGTTCTTC. Amino acid sequence: CASSTRGPSRNEQFF.

The CDR3 region is CASAFSRSTYEQYF. The CDR3 region has the DNA TGCGCCAGCGCCTTTTCGAGGTCAACCTACGAGCAGTACTTC. The chain couples TRBV5-1 to TRBJ2-7, with D unclear. The germline V gene encodes CDR1 SGHRS and CDR2 YFSETQ. V was cut by 7 bases and J by 2 bases, with 16 bases left in between. This CDR3 region has 14 residues.

The sample holds a few counts of this clonotype. The chain links TRBV20-1 to TRBJ2-1, with a possible D match to TRBD2 (6 bases). The CDR3 consists of 17 residues. CDR1 is DFQATT, CDR2 SNEGSKA, per germline (reference sequence). The CDR3 DNA sequence: TGCAGCGGGAGAGGTTCGAGTGGGGGGTCTTCCTACAATGAGCAGTTCTTC. Its protein is CSGRGSSGGSSYNEQFF.

This clonotype was seen at least ten times. V and J are TRBV2 and TRBJ2-7, with a tentative D call TRBD1 (5 bases). Germline lookup yields CDR1 SNHLY and CDR2 FYNNEI. V gave up 5 bases and J gave up 9 bases, with 11 bases separating them. CDR3 length: 11 residues. In DNA form, the CDR3 reads TGTGCCAGCAGTCAAGACAGTAGGCAGTACTTC. Its translation: CASSQDSRQYF.

V is TRBV12-5 and J is TRBJ1-5; D not resolved. This CDR3 spans 15 amino acids. Germline-derived CDR1 and CDR2 are LGHNT and FRNRAP. The germline V and J ends were trimmed by 6 bases and 1 base, with 13 bases remaining between them. The CDR3 nucleotides read TGTGCTAGTGGGTCCGGCCTAGGGAGCAATCAGCCCCAGCATTTT. Translation: CASGSGLGSNQPQHF.

Concerning this clonotype itself: A read error may explain this, as a much larger clone is one base away. The CDR3 sequence: CASSGVAYTEASF. CDR3 nucleotides: TGTGCCAGCAGTGGAGTAGCGTACACTGAAGCTTCCTTT. The genes are TRBV27 and TRBJ1-1; D is unresolved. The CDR3 contains 13 residues. CDR1 and CDR2 from the germline V gene are MNHEY and SMNVEV (reference sequence).

This clonotype was seen repeatedly, ten times or more. The rearrangement uses TRBV11-2 and TRBJ1-1; weak D call: TRBD1 (5 bases). V was cut by 4 bases and J by 6 bases, with 12 bases left in between. The CDR3 consists of 13 residues. Germline CDR1 reads SGHAT; CDR2 reads FQNNGV. The CDR3 sequence is CASSSQGNAEAFF. The CDR3 DNA sequence: TGTGCCAGCAGCTCCCAGGGTAACGCTGAAGCTTTCTTT.

This clonotype was detected a few times. This rearrangement joins TRBV7-3 to TRBJ2-1; D might be TRBD2 (7 bases). V was clipped by 5 bases and J by 4 bases, with 15 bases between them. CDR1 is SGHTA, CDR2 FQGTGA, per germline. This CDR3 contains 15 residues. Here the CDR3 DNA reads TGTGCCAGCAGCCTCGAGGGGGGGGGTTACAATGAGCAGTTCTTC. Encoded protein: CASSLEGGGYNEQFF.

This clonotype appeared a few times. This chain uses TRBV6-1 with TRBJ2-2; perhaps TRBD1 as D (6 bases). Germline-derived CDR1 and CDR2 are MNHNS and SASEGT. The CDR3 length is 16 residues. V dropped 6 bases and J dropped 4 bases, with 18 bases sitting between them. The CDR3 DNA is TGTGCCAGCAGGCCCCCGGGCAGGGGTGGCACCGGGGAGCTGTTTTTT. It encodes CASRPPGRGGTGELFF.

This clonotype was counted at least ten times. The chain has TRBV18 and TRBJ2-5; D gene ambiguous. Trimming cost V 1 base and J 5 bases, with 8 bases left between them. The CDR3 has 13 amino acids. CDR1 and CDR2 from the germline V gene are KGHSH and LQKENI. Written as DNA, the CDR3 is TGTGCCAGCTCACCACTGGACGGGGAGACCCAGTACTTC. Its protein product is CASSPLDGETQYF. Based on the CDR3 plus reference TRBV18 and TRBJ2-5, the full variable domain is NAGVMQNPRHLVRRRGQEARLRCSPMKGHSHVYWYRQLPEEGLKFMVYLQKENIIDESGMPKERFSAEFPKEGPSILRIQQVVRGDSAAYFCASSPLDGETQYFGPGTRLLVL.

To note about this clonotype: A read error may explain this, as a much larger clone is one base away. V usage is TRBV10-3 and J usage is TRBJ1-3, with unresolved D. The CDR3 loop spans 15 amino acids. Germline V gene data show CDR1 as ENHRY and CDR2 as SYGVKD. The CDR3 region is CAISDALRSGNAIYF. The CDR3 nucleotides are TGTGCCATCAGTGATGCCCTGCGCTCTGGAAACGCCATATATTTT.

This clonotype was seen a few times. The chain carries TRBV6-9 and TRBJ1-1; D not resolved. Deletions cut 3 bases from V and 5 bases from J, with 16 bases between. Looked up from germline, CDR1 is MNHGY and CDR2 is SVAAGI. This CDR3 comprises 15 residues. The CDR3 protein is CASSYTRPGRTEAFF. As DNA, the CDR3 is TGTGCCAGCAGTTACACTCGCCCGGGGAGGACTGAAGCTTTCTTT.

In regard to this clonotype: This sequence may be a read error, since a much larger clone differs from it by one base. V and J are TRBV6-5 and TRBJ1-2; no clear D gene. The CDR3 consists of 16 residues. Trimming stripped 0 bases from V and 0 bases from J, with 11 bases between. Per germline, CDR1 MNHEY and CDR2 SVGAGI. CDR3 amino acids: CASSYSRYGSNYGYTF. The CDR3 DNA sequence: TGTGCCAGCAGTTACTCCAGGTATGGTTCTAACTATGGCTACACCTTC.

This clonotype was detected only a few times. J is TRBJ2-1 and V is TRBV7-9; 7 bases align to TRBD1. Per the germline V gene, CDR1 is SEHNR and CDR2 is FQNEAQ (reference sequence). The V segment lost 3 bases and the J segment 2 bases; nucleotides outside the gene matches: 7. CDR3 size: 16 residues. The CDR3 DNA reads as TGTGCCAGCAGCTTTTTGATCGGGACAGCCTACAATGAGCAGTTCTTC. This encodes CASSFLIGTAYNEQFF.

This clonotype was seen at least ten times. The chain employs TRBV20-1 and TRBJ1-1; D possibly corresponds to TRBD1 (6 bases). In germline, CDR1 is DFQATT, CDR2 SNEGSKA (reference sequence). This CDR3 is built from 15 residues. The V and J ends lost 6 bases and 1 base respectively, with 18 bases between them. CDR3 bases: TGCAGTGCCCCTTCCCGCGGGACACCGAACACTGAAGCTTTCTTT. This sequence encodes CSAPSRGTPNTEAFF.

This clonotype has ten or more counts. V gene TRBV30 combines with J gene TRBJ2-7; the match to TRBD1 covers 7 bases. V trimming: 1 base; J trimming: 7 bases; junction bases outside the gene matches: 7. This CDR3 contains 13 residues. Germline V gene lookup returns CDR1 GTSNPN and CDR2 SVGIG (reference sequence). The CDR3 nucleotides are TGTGCCTGGAGTGGGACAGGTCCTAAAGAGCAGTACTTC. It yields the protein CAWSGTGPKEQYF.

The J gene is TRBJ2-2, the V gene TRBV7-2, with TRBD2 matching over 10 bases. CDR3 length: 16 residues. Germline CDR1 SGHTA, CDR2 FQGNSA. V trimming: 3 bases; J trimming: 3 bases; junction bases outside the gene matches: 4. The CDR3 loop reads CASSFTSGVYTGELFF. The CDR3, as DNA: TGTGCCAGCAGCTTCACTAGCGGGGTGTACACCGGGGAGCTGTTTTTT.

This clonotype was seen many times. V is TRBV29-1 and J is TRBJ2-3; 7 nucleotides line up with TRBD2. V dropped 6 bases and J dropped 6; count of bases not matched to a gene: 9. This CDR3 is 13 amino acids long. Looked up from germline, CDR1 is SQVTM and CDR2 is ANQGSEA. The CDR3 DNA follows: TGCAGCGTGAGGGAATGGGGGGGTGATACGCAGTATTTT. This encodes CSVREWGGDTQYF.